Described below is a single TCR beta chain sequence and its context. A single record per CDR3 protein comes from TCRdb applying MiXCR to the RT-PCR reads. The sample consists of hundreds of thousands of distinct CDR3 sequences, 6.5% to 8% of them appearing once. Trimming shortened V by 5 bases and J by 4 bases, and 15 bases separated the two germline ends. Per germline, CDR1 MGHDK and CDR2 SYGVNS. The CDR3 totals 14 residues. This entry comes from a study of response to subunit inactivated influenza vaccine. This clonotype was sampled from a man aged 45-69 years who received an inactivated influenza vaccine. The rearrangement links TRBV25-1 to TRBJ2-7, with D perhaps TRBD2 (6 bases). The sequencing used PBMCs from blood, collected around 2 years after vaccination. DNA of the CDR3: TGTGCCAGCAGTACGACAAGGGGAGGTTACGAGCAGTACTTC. It specifies CASSTTRGGYEQYF.